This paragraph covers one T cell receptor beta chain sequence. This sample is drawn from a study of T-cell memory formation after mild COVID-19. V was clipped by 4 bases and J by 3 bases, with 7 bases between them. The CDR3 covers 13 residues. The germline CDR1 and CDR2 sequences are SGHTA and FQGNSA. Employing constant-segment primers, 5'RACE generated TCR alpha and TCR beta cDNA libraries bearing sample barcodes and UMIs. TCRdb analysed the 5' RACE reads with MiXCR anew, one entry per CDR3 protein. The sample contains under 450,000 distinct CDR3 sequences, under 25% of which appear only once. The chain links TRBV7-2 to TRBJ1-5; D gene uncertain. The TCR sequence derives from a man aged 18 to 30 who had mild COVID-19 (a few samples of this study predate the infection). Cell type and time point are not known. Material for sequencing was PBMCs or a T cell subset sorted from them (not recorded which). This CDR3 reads CASSSRDNQPQHF. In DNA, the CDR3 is TGTGCCAGCAGCTCGAGGGACAATCAGCCCCAGCATTTT.